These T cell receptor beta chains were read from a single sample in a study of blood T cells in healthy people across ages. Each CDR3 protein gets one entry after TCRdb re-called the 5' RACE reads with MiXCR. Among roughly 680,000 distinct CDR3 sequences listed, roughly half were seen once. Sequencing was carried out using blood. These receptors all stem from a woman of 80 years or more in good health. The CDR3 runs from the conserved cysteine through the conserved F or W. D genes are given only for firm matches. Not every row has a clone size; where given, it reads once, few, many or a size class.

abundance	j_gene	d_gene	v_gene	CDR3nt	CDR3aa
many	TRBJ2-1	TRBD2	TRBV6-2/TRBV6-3	TGTGCCAGCAGTTACAGCGGGGGGGCCGCCCATGAGCAGTTCTTC	CASSYSGGAAHEQFF
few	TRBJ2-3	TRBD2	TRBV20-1	TGCAGTGCTAGTAAGGGACTAGCGGGGGGCCATAAAAGCACAGATACGCAGTATTTT	CSASKGLAGGHKSTDTQYF
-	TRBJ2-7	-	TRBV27	TGTGCCAGCAGTACCGAACCTCCTGGGGTGAGGGCCCTCTCCTACAATGAGCAGTACTTC	CASSTEPPGVRALSYNEQYF
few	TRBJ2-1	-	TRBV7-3	TGTGCCAGGGGGAGGCCCCGCTCCTACAATGAGCAGTTCTTC	CARGRPRSYNEQFF
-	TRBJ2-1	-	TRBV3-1	TGTGCCAGCAGCCAGGTCATTAGTTCCGATGAGCAGTTCTTC	CASSQVISSDEQFF
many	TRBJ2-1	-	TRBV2	TGTGCCAGCGGGCTAGAAAGGTCTGCTGAGCAGTTCTTC	CASGLERSAEQFF
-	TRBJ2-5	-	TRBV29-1	TGCAGCGTTGAAGATCGCCAACCATCGACCCAGTACTTC	CSVEDRQPSTQYF
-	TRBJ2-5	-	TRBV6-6	TGTGCTTCAAGGACAGTGTGGCAAGAGACCCAGTACTTC	CASRTVWQETQYF
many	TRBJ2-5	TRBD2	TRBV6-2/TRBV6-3	TGTGCCAGCGGTCTAGCGGGAGCTGAGACCCAGTACTTC	CASGLAGAETQYF
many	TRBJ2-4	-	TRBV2	TGTGCCAGCAGTGGCAGGGATAAAAACATTCAGTACTTC	CASSGRDKNIQYF
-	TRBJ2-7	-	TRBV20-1	TGCAGTGCTCGAGTCGGGGGCGGCGAGCAGTACTTC	CSARVGGGEQYF
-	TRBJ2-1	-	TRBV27	TGTGCCAGCCGCCAATGGGGAGGGGGCGATGAGCAGTTCTTC	CASRQWGGGDEQFF
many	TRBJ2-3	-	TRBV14	TGTGCCAGCAGCTGGACTTCCACAGATACGCAGTATTTT	CASSWTSTDTQYF
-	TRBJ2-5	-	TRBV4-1	TGCGCCAGCAGCCAAGGTCCTAGGCCCCAAGAGACCCAGTACTTC	CASSQGPRPQETQYF
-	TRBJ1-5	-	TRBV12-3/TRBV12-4	TGTGCCAGCAGTCCCGGGGCGATTAGCAATCAGCCCCAGCATTTT	CASSPGAISNQPQHF
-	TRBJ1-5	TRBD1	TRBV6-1	TGTGCCAGCAGCCGTGGTCGGGGCATCAGGGGGGGCAATCAGCCCCAGCATTTT	CASSRGRGIRGGNQPQHF
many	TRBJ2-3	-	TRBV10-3	TGTGCCATCAGTGAGTTCAGGGATACGCAGTATTTT	CAISEFRDTQYF
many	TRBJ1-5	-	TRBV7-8	TGTGCCAGCAGCTTAGGGCCAGGAGGGGCCCGCGGTCAGCCCCAGCATTTT	CASSLGPGGARGQPQHF
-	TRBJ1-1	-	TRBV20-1	TGCAGTGCCCTAGGGACAAGGTGGACTGAAGCTTTCTTT	CSALGTRWTEAFF
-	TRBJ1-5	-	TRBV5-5	TGTGCCAGCAGCTTGGCCTTAGGGTCCAATCAGCCCCAGCATTTT	CASSLALGSNQPQHF
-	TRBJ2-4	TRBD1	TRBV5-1	TGCGCCAGCAGCTTACAGGGGGCGGACAAAAACATTCAGTACTTC	CASSLQGADKNIQYF
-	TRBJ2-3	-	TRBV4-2	TGTGCCAGCAGCCAAGAGTACTGGGGAGCAGATACGCAGTATTTT	CASSQEYWGADTQYF
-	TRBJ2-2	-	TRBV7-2	TGTGCCAGCAGCTTAGGCAGAATTGCCGGGGAGCTGTTTTTT	CASSLGRIAGELFF
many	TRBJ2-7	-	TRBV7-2	TGTGCCAGCAGCTTATCGGCCGATTACGAGCAGTACTTC	CASSLSADYEQYF
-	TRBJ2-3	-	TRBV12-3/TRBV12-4	TGTGCCAGCAGTTTAGAGGTAGGGGCGCGGCGCACAGATACGCAGTATTTT	CASSLEVGARRTDTQYF
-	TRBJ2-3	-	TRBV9	TGTGCCAGCAGCGTAGGGAGTAGAGATACGCAGTATTTT	CASSVGSRDTQYF
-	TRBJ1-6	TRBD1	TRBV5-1	TGCGCCAGCAGCGAGGAGACAGGGGATTCACCCCTCCACTTT	CASSEETGDSPLHF
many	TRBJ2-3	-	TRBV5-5	TGTGCCGGTAAAGACAGGCCCTTCACAGATACGCAGTATTTT	CAGKDRPFTDTQYF
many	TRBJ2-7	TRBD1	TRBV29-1	TGCAGCGTTGAGGTCGGGACAGGGATTTCCTACGAGCAGTACTTC	CSVEVGTGISYEQYF
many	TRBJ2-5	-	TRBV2	TGTGCCAGCAGTGTACAGAAGGAGACCCAGTACTTC	CASSVQKETQYF
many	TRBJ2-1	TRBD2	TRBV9	TGTGCCAGCAGTGAAAGCGGGGGCCCCCTTAATGAGCAGTTCTTC	CASSESGGPLNEQFF
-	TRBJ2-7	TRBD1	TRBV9	TGTGCCAGCAGCGGTTCACAGGGGCCAGGGGGTGGATTCTCCTACAATGAGCAGTACTTC	CASSGSQGPGGGFSYNEQYF
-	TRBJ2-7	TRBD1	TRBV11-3	TGTGCCAGCAGCGTAGGACAGGCGCCCGAGCAGTACTTC	CASSVGQAPEQYF
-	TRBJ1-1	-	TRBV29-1	TGCAGCGTTGCTCAAGGAATGGGACCACAAGCTTTCTTT	CSVAQGMGPQAFF
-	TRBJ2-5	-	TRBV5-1	TGCGCCAGCAGCTTGACTCTACGGTATGGAGAGACCCAGTACTTC	CASSLTLRYGETQYF
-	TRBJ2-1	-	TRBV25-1	TGTGCCAGCAGTGAAGCAGGGCTAAGTGAGCAGTTCTTC	CASSEAGLSEQFF